This T cell receptor beta chain was found in a study of T cells after yellow fever vaccination. Study-level findings and limits: Clonotypes appearing in both CD4 and CD8 compartments existed, and their share was small. A secondary response was less intense yet reached its peak sooner, at day 5 versus 15.

This clonotype was recorded a few times. Its matching antigen is unknown. For TCR, cDNA came from 5'RACE template switching, which added a universal primer site and UMIs. Using its own MiXCR run on the 5' RACE reads, TCRdb lists one record per CDR3 protein. This table holds around 500,000 distinct CDR3 sequences, about a fifth found once. From germline, CDR1 is ENHRY and CDR2 SYGVKD. There are 13 residues in the CDR3. V lost 7 bases, J lost 7 bases, and 6 bases stayed unmatched. Source: PBMCs, taken around 3 weeks after the first yellow fever vaccination. This TCR came from a young man who received the YFV17D yellow fever vaccine. The chain recombines TRBV10-3 with TRBJ1-5, with TRBD1 identical over 8 bases. In DNA, the CDR3 is TGTGCCATCAAAGGACAGGGAGACCAGCCCCAGCATTTT. This gives the protein CAIKGQGDQPQHF.